A single sample gave rise to the 17 T cell receptor beta chains below, sequenced in a study of shared clonotypes between healthy human individuals. Repertoires were generated with immunoSEQ multiplex PCR, while TCRdb's copy carries only in-frame clones and drops some. Here the sample spans 2 million to 2.5 million clones, over 85% being singletons. Specimen: naive CD4+ T cells sorted from blood. Sample subset: CD45RA+ positively selected. Receptor source: a man in his late teens or twenties in good health.

The chain couples TRBV14 to TRBJ2-7; either TRBD1 or TRBD2 may fit D (5 bases each). The CDR3 is 15 amino acids. Germline V lookup: CDR1 SGHDN, CDR2 FVKESK. V was pared by 4 bases and J by 6 bases, with 19 bases between. Written as DNA, the CDR3 is TGTGCCAGCAGCCGCAGATGGGAAAAGGGGAGCGAGCAGTACTTC. It yields the protein CASSRRWEKGSEQYF.

V and J are TRBV15 and TRBJ2-7; D remains ambiguous. Trimming removed 5 bases from V and 2 bases from J, with 22 bases in between. There are 17 residues in the CDR3. Germline CDR1 and CDR2: LNHNV and YYDKDF (reference sequence). The CDR3 DNA reads TGTGCCACCAGCCGCGCCCCTCAGGTGTCTTTCGCCTACGAGCAGTACTTC. Amino acids: CATSRAPQVSFAYEQYF.

Written as DNA, the CDR3 is TGTGCCAGCAGCCGCATCGACAGGTACTCCTACAATGAGCAGTTCTTC. It is translated as CASSRIDRYSYNEQFF. The chain links TRBV11-2 to TRBJ2-1; possibly TRBD1 for D (6 bases). V was trimmed by 5 bases and J by 0 bases, leaving 14 bases between them. CDR3 length: 16 amino acids. The germline gives CDR1 SGHAT, CDR2 FQNNGV. Full variable domain (missing parts from reference TRBV11-2 and TRBJ2-1): EAGVAQSPRYKIIEKRQSVAFWCNPISGHATLYWYQQILGQGPKLLIQFQNNGVVDDSQLPKDRFSAERLKGVDSTLKIQPAKLEDSAVYLCASSRIDRYSYNEQFFGPGTRLTVL.

The chain is built from TRBV10-3 and TRBJ1-5, with D unresolved. The length of the CDR3 is 16 residues. V was pared by 0 bases and J by 0 bases, with 9 bases between. From germline, CDR1 is ENHRY and CDR2 SYGVKD. DNA of the CDR3: TGTGCCATCAGTGAGTCACGCCCCGGTAGCAATCAGCCCCAGCATTTT. Translated, it gives CAISESRPGSNQPQHF.

This clone has just one count. The chain combines TRBV5-4 with TRBJ1-1; no definite D call. The CDR3 has 13 amino acids. Germline CDR1 and CDR2: SGHNT and YYREEE (reference sequence). Trimming took 1 base from V and 6 from J, leaving 10 bases between them. The CDR3 is CASSLRELPEAFF. As DNA, the CDR3 is TGTGCCAGCAGCTTGAGGGAGCTCCCTGAAGCTTTCTTT.

Regarding this clone: Other nucleotide sequences in the sample specify the same CDR3. This chain uses TRBV30 with TRBJ2-5; D gene unclear. The CDR3 length is 14 residues. V was clipped by 0 bases and J by 1 base, with 9 bases between them. From germline, CDR1 is GTSNPN and CDR2 SVGIG (reference sequence). The CDR3: CAWSVLSLQETQYF. CDR3 nucleotide sequence: TGTGCCTGGAGTGTACTTAGCCTCCAAGAGACCCAGTACTTC. The variable domain in full, with the rest retrieved from reference TRBV30 and TRBJ2-5, is SQTIHQWPATLVQPVGSPLSLECTVEGTSNPNLYWYRQAAGRGLQLLFYSVGIGQISSEVPQNLSASRPQDRQFILSSKKLLLSDSGFYLCAWSVLSLQETQYFGPGTRLLVL.

The chain joins TRBV11-2 to TRBJ2-2, with D unresolved. Germline lookup yields CDR1 SGHAT and CDR2 FQNNGV. V lost 4 bases and J lost 1, with 7 bases in between. The CDR3 is made up of 14 amino acids. CDR3: CASSSPGNTGELFF. Here the CDR3 DNA reads TGTGCCAGCAGCTCTCCGGGGAACACCGGGGAGCTGTTTTTT.

About this clone: The same CDR3 is also encoded by other DNA sequences in this sample. The V gene is TRBV11-2, the J gene TRBJ2-5; possible D gene TRBD2, 5 bases. The V gene's germline CDR1 is SGHAT and CDR2 FQNNGV. The CDR3 has 13 residues. Trimming shortened V by 3 bases and J by 2 bases, and 7 bases separated the two germline ends. In nucleotides, the CDR3 is TGTGCCAGCAGCTTGGGAGAGCAAGAGACCCAGTACTTC. Translated: CASSLGEQETQYF.

The chain couples TRBV5-1 to TRBJ2-4; possible D gene TRBD1, 7 bases. Trimming stripped 3 bases from V and 8 bases from J, with 18 bases between. The CDR3 spans 15 residues. Looked up from germline, CDR1 is SGHRS and CDR2 is YFSETQ. The CDR3 DNA follows: TGCGCCAGCAGCTATGGAGGGGGACAGATGGACATTCAGTACTTC. Its protein is CASSYGGGQMDIQYF.

The J gene is TRBJ1-6, the V gene TRBV19; tentative D call: TRBD1 (5 bases). Trimming cost V 6 bases and J 7 bases, with 7 bases left between them. Germline CDR1 and CDR2: LNHDA and SQIVND (reference sequence). The length of the CDR3 is 12 residues. The CDR3 DNA is TGTGCCAGTAGGCCAGGGAATTCACCCCTCCACTTT. This sequence encodes CASRPGNSPLHF.

This chain connects TRBV6-5 to TRBJ2-3; D could derive from TRBD1 or TRBD2 (6 bases each). CDR1 is MNHEY and CDR2 is SVGAGI in the germline V gene. This CDR3 region has 16 residues. Trimming removed 0 bases at V and 3 bases at J, with 13 bases between. The DNA for the CDR3 is TGTGCCAGCAGTTACTCTACGGGGGCTCGAACAGATACGCAGTATTTT. It translates to CASSYSTGARTDTQYF.

The rearrangement uses TRBV6-1 and TRBJ1-2, with 9 bases fitting TRBD1. The CDR3 contains 15 residues. The V gene's germline CDR1 is MNHNS and CDR2 SASEGT. The V segment lost 7 bases and the J segment 8 bases; nucleotides outside the gene matches: 14. This CDR3 reads CASIIRTGAVEGYTF. DNA for the CDR3: TGTGCCAGCATTATAAGGACAGGGGCAGTAGAAGGCTACACCTTC.

Here the CDR3 reads CASSPTPVQINNYGYTF. The CDR3 coding sequence is TGTGCCAGCAGCCCGACCCCAGTACAGATAAATAACTATGGCTACACCTTC. V is TRBV9 and J is TRBJ1-2; no firm D call. V was trimmed by 4 bases and J by 1 base, leaving 20 bases between them. This CDR3 has 17 residues. The germline V gene has CDR1 SGDLS and CDR2 YYNGEE.

The rearrangement links TRBV5-1 to TRBJ2-7; 10 nucleotides agree with TRBD2. The germline CDR1 and CDR2 sequences are SGHRS and YFSETQ. There are 15 residues in the CDR3. V lost 0 bases and J lost 6; bases outside the gene matches: 6. The CDR3 sequence is CASSLVSGGASEQYF. The CDR3 nucleotides are TGCGCCAGCAGCTTGGTCAGCGGGGGGGCGTCCGAGCAGTACTTC.

This clone was seen only once. The V call is TRBV5-8, the J call TRBJ1-1, with TRBD1 matching over 8 bases. The CDR3 totals 17 residues. The germline gives CDR1 SGHTS, CDR2 YDEGEE. With 1 base clipped from V and 0 bases from J, the junction kept 8 bases outside the gene matches. The CDR3 sequence: CASSLRQGAIMNTEAFF. Written as DNA, the CDR3 is TGTGCCAGCAGCTTGAGGCAGGGGGCCATTATGAACACTGAAGCTTTCTTT. The whole variable domain, remainder taken from reference TRBV5-8 and TRBJ1-1, is EAGVTQSPTHLIKTRGQQATLRCSPISGHTSVYWYQQALGLGLQFLLWYDEGEERNRGNFPPRFSGRQFPNYSSELNVNALELEDSALYLCASSLRQGAIMNTEAFFGQGTRLTVV.

J is TRBJ2-1 and V is TRBV18; TRBD1 is a possible D gene (5 bases). This CDR3 contains 15 residues. With 6 bases removed from V and 6 bases from J, the gap between germline ends came to 18 bases. Per germline, CDR1 KGHSH and CDR2 LQKENI. The CDR3 DNA sequence: TGTGCCAGCTCCCCGAAGGCTGGGCAGGGCAATGAGCAGTTCTTC. Amino acids: CASSPKAGQGNEQFF.

V and J are TRBV6-1 and TRBJ1-2; D gene uncertain. Germline V gives CDR1 MNHNS, CDR2 SASEGT. The CDR3 is made up of 14 amino acids. V dropped 1 base and J dropped 5 bases, with 11 bases sitting between them. The CDR3 sequence: CASSEVAGSYGYTF. The CDR3 DNA sequence: TGTGCCAGCAGTGAAGTTGCGGGATCATATGGCTACACCTTC.